The 2 T cell receptor beta chains reported below all come from one sample, sequenced in a study of T cell therapy after organ transplantation. No antigen has been assigned to these receptors. Repertoires were generated with immunoSEQ multiplex PCR, while TCRdb's copy carries only in-frame clones and drops some. Among over 20,000 clones listed, less than 90% were seen once. This sample's time point: 20-29 weeks after completion of therapy. The material sequenced was CD8+ T cells from blood, taken after autologous CMV-specific T cell therapy. The source of these receptors is a human patient who had received a solid organ transplant and had CMV disease. Some of the T cells may derive from the graft donor.

This clone was detected only once. This chain connects TRBV6-5 to TRBJ1-5; D is unresolved. Trimming pared 0 bases from V and 7 bases from J, leaving 10 bases between. Germline CDR1 MNHEY, CDR2 SVGAGI. The CDR3 length is 14 residues. CDR3 in amino acids: CASSYSGVEQPQHF. The CDR3 DNA follows: TGTGCCAGCAGTTACTCTGGGGTTGAGCAGCCCCAGCATTTT.

This sequence joins TRBV11-2 and TRBJ2-5; D call uncertain. The CDR3 has 13 residues. The germline gives CDR1 SGHAT, CDR2 FQNNGV. Trimming stripped 2 bases from V and 4 bases from J, with 8 bases between. The CDR3 loop is CASSLSGRETQYF. As DNA, the CDR3 is TGTGCCAGCAGCTTATCTGGTCGAGAGACCCAGTACTTC.